This T cell receptor (beta chain) was identified during a study of shared clonotypes between healthy human individuals. The method was immunoSEQ multiplex PCR; TCRdb's version includes in-frame clones alone and lacks a portion of them. The sample shows hundreds of thousands of clones, around 97% of them seen only once. Sequencing input: naive CD4+ T cells sorted from blood. Subset here: CD45RA+ positively selected. This receptor was taken from a woman in her thirties in good health.

The CDR3 reads CAISEGGGTEAFF. CDR3 nucleotide sequence: TGTGCCATCAGTGAAGGGGGCGGCACTGAAGCTTTCTTT. The J gene is TRBJ1-1, the V gene TRBV10-3; TRBD1 matches 7 bases. The V segment lost 3 bases and the J segment 4 bases; nucleotides outside the gene matches: 2. The CDR3 is 13 amino acids. Germline loops: CDR1 ENHRY, CDR2 SYGVKD.